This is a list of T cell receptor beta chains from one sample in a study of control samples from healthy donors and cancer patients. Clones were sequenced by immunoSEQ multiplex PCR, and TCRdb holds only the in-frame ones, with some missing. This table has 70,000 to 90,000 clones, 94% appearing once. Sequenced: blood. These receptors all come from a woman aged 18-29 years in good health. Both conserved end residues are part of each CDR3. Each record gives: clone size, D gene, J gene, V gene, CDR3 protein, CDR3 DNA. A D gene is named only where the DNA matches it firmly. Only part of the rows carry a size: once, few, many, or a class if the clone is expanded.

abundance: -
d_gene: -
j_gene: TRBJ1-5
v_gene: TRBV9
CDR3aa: CASSARGNSNQPQHF
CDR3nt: TGTGCCAGCAGCGCACGGGGTAATAGCAATCAGCCCCAGCATTTT

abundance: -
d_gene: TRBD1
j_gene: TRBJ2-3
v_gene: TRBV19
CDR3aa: CASSLRISVDRPTDTQYF
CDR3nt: TGTGCCAGTAGCCTAAGAATATCGGTGGACAGGCCCACAGATACGCAGTATTTT

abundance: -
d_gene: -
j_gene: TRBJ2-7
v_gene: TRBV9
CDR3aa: CASNEKGGPLTYEQYF
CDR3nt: TGTGCCAGCAACGAAAAAGGAGGACCCCTTACCTACGAGCAGTACTTC

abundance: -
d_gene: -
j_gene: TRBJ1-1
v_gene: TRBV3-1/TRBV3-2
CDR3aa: CASSQDLVGQTNTEAFF
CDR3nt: TGTGCCAGCAGCCAAGATCTTGTAGGGCAGACGAACACTGAAGCTTTCTTT

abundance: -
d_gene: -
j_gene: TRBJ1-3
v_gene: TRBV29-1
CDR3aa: CSVLVGDTIYF
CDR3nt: TGCAGCGTTCTAGTTGGTGACACCATATATTTT

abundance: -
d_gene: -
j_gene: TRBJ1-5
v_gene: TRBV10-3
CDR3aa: CAIRREINQPQHF
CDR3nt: TGTGCCATCAGACGCGAAATTAATCAGCCCCAGCATTTT

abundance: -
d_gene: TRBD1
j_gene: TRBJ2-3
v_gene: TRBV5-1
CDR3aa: CASSLIGQGIPTDTQYF
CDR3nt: TGCGCCAGCAGCTTAATAGGACAGGGGATTCCCACAGATACGCAGTATTTT

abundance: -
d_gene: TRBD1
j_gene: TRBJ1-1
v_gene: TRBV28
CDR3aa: CASSWGTTGVRAFF
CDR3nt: TGTGCCAGCAGTTGGGGGACAACAGGGGTGAGAGCTTTCTTT

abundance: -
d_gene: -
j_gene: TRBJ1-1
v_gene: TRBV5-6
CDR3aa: CASSLDSRAGKF
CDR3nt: TGTGCCAGCAGCTTGGATTCCAGGGCGGGGAAATTT

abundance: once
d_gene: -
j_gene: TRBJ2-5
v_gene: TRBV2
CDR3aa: CASIGPSRETQYF
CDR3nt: TGTGCCAGCATCGGGCCTAGTCGGGAGACCCAGTACTTC

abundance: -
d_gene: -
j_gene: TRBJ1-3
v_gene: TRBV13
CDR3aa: CASSFSAGSSSGNTIYF
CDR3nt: TGTGCCAGCAGCTTTTCCGCAGGGAGTAGCTCTGGAAACACCATATATTTT

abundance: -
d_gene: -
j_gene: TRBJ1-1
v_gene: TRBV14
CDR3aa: CASSQEQGITEAFF
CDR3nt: TGTGCCAGCAGCCAAGAACAGGGAATAACTGAAGCTTTCTTT

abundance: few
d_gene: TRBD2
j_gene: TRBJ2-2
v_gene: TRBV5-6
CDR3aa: CASSFSGSYTGELFF
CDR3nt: TGTGCCAGCAGCTTTAGCGGGAGTTACACCGGGGAGCTGTTTTTT

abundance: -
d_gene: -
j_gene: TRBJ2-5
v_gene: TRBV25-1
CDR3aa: CASSTGYSLYF
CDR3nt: TGTGCCAGCAGTACCGGCTATAGCCTTTACTTC

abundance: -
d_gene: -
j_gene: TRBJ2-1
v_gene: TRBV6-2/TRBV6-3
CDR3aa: CASSDRRYNEQFF
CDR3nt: TGTGCCAGCAGTGATAGGCGATACAATGAGCAGTTCTTC

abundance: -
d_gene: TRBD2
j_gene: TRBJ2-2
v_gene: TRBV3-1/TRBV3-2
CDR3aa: CASSPPVLIAGGCTGELFF
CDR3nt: TGTGCCAGCAGCCCCCCGGTATTGATAGCGGGAGGATGCACCGGGGAGCTGTTTTTT

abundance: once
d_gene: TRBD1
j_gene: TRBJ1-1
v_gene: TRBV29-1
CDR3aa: CSARTGGRTTEAFF
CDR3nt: TGCAGCGCCAGGACAGGCGGGCGGACCACTGAAGCTTTCTTT

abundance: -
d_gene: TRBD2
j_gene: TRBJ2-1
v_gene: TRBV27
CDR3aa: CASSPLTSGSHYNEQFF
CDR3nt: TGTGCCAGCAGTCCATTGACTAGCGGGAGCCACTACAATGAGCAGTTCTTC

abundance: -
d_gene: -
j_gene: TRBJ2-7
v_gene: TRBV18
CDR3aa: CASSRFQGEYEQYF
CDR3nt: TGTGCCAGCTCACGGTTCCAGGGAGAATACGAGCAGTACTTC

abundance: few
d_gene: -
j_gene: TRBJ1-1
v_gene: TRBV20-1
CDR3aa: CSARQNTEAFF
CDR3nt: TGCAGTGCTAGACAGAACACTGAAGCTTTCTTT

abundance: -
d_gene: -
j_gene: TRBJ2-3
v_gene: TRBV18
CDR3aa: CASSPLAKEGADTQYF
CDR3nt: TGTGCCAGCTCACCATTAGCGAAGGAGGGTGCAGATACGCAGTATTTT

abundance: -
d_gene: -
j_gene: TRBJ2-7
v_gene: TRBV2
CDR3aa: CASRTVRYEQYF
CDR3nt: TGTGCCAGCAGGACAGTACGATACGAGCAGTACTTC

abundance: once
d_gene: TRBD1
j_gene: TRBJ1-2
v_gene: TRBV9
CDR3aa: CASSVESGRQGRNGYTF
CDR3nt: TGTGCCAGCAGCGTAGAGTCGGGAAGACAGGGTCGAAATGGCTACACCTTC

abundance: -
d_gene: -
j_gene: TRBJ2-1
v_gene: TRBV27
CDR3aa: CASYGGPRFDEQFF
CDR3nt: TGTGCCAGCTACGGGGGCCCCCGGTTCGATGAGCAGTTCTTC

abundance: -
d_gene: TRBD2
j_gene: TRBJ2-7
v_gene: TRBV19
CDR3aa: CASAGLAGYEQYF
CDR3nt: TGTGCCAGCGCGGGACTAGCGGGTTACGAGCAGTACTTC

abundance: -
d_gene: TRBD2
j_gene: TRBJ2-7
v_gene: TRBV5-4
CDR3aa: CASSRPSGSYEEQYF
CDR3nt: TGTGCCAGCAGCCGACCTAGCGGCTCCTACGAAGAGCAGTACTTC

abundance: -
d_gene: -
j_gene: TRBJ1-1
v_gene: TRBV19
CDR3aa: CASSILAKNTEAFF
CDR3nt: TGTGCCAGTAGTATTTTAGCGAAGAACACTGAAGCTTTCTTT

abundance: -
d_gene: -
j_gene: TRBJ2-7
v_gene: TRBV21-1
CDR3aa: CASSNIEGPGRTPYEQYF
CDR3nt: TGTGCCAGCAGCAATATCGAGGGACCCGGACGGACTCCTTACGAGCAGTACTTC

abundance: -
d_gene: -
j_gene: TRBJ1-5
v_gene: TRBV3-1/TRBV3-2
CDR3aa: CASSQGHFGQPQHF
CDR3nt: TGTGCCAGCAGCCAAGGGCATTTTGGGCAGCCCCAGCATTTT

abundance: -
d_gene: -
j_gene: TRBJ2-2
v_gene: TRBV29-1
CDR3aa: CSVRGAAGELFF
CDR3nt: TGCAGCGTTAGAGGGGCCGCCGGGGAGCTGTTTTTT

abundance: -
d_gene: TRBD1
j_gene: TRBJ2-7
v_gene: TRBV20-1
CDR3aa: CSASQASGGTGPYEQYF
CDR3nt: TGCAGTGCTAGTCAGGCTTCGGGCGGGACAGGGCCCTACGAGCAGTACTTC

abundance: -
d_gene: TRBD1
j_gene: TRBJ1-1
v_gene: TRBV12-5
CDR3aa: CASGYRGNTEAFF
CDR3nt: TGTGCTAGTGGCTACAGGGGGAACACTGAAGCTTTCTTT

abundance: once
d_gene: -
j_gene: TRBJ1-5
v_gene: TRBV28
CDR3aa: CASGEYSNQPQHF
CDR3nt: TGTGCCAGCGGGGAATATAGCAATCAGCCCCAGCATTTT

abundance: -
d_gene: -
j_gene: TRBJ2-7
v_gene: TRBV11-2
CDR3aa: CASSLSPITYEQYF
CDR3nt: TGTGCCAGCAGCTTAAGCCCCATAACCTACGAGCAGTACTTC

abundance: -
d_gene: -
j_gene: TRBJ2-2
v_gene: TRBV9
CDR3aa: CASSAMAGNTGELFF
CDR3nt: TGTGCCAGCAGCGCTATGGCAGGGAACACCGGGGAGCTGTTTTTT

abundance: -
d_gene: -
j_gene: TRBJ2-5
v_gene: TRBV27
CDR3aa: CASSPDRGGRETQYF
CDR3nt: TGTGCCAGCAGCCCAGACAGGGGAGGGCGAGAGACCCAGTACTTC

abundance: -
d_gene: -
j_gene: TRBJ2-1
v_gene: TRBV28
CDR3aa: CASSGFGNEQFF
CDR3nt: TGTGCCAGTTCGGGCTTTGGCAATGAGCAGTTCTTC

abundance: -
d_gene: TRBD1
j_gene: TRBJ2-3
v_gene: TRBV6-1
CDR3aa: CASSEATGTGGTQYF
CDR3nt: TGTGCCAGCAGTGAAGCAACCGGGACAGGGGGTACGCAGTATTTT

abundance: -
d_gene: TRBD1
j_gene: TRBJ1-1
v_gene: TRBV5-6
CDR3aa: CASRPDRGFTHTEAFF
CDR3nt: TGTGCCAGCAGGCCGGACAGGGGGTTCACACACACTGAAGCTTTCTTT

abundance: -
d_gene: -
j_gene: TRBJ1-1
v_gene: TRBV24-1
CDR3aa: CATRGLGTEAFF
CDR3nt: TGTGCCACCAGGGGATTGGGCACTGAAGCTTTCTTT

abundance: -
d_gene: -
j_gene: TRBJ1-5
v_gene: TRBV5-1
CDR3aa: CASSPNPSRGLDQPQHF
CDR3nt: TGCGCCAGCAGCCCGAACCCCTCGCGGGGCTTGGATCAGCCCCAGCATTTT

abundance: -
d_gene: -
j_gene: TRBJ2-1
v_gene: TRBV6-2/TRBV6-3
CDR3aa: CASSPALLGDNEQFF
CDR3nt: TGTGCCAGCAGCCCAGCGTTACTAGGGGACAATGAGCAGTTCTTC

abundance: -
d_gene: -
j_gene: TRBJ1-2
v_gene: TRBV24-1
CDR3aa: CATSDPSGYTF
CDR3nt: TGTGCCACCAGTGACCCCTCGGGCTACACCTTC

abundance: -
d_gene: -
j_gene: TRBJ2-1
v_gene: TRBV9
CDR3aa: CASSVDLSGIYNEQFF
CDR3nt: TGTGCCAGCAGCGTAGATTTATCGGGGATATACAATGAGCAGTTCTTC

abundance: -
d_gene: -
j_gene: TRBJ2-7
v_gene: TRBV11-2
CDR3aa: CASSLDRDSLYEQYF
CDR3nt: TGTGCCAGCAGCCTGGACCGGGACTCCCTCTACGAGCAGTACTTC

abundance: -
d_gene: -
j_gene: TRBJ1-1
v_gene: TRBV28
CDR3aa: CASRGVMNTEAFF
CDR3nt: TGTGCCAGCAGGGGCGTCATGAACACTGAAGCTTTCTTT

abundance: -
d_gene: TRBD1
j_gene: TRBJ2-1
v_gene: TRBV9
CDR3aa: CASSWGQGASNEQFF
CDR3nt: TGTGCCAGCAGCTGGGGACAGGGGGCTTCCAATGAGCAGTTCTTC

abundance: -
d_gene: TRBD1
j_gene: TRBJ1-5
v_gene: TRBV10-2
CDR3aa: CASRQGDQPQHF
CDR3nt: TGCGCCAGTCGACAGGGCGATCAGCCCCAGCATTTT

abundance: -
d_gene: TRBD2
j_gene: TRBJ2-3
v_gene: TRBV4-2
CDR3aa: CASSQGLADTDTQYF
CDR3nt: TGTGCCAGCAGCCAAGGACTAGCGGACACAGATACGCAGTATTTT

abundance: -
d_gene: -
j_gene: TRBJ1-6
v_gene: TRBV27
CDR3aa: CASRPGLNLSPLHF
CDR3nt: TGTGCCAGCAGACCGGGACTGAACCTATCACCCCTCCACTTT

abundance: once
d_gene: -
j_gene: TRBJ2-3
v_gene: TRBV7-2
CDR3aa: CASSSLGPHDTQYF
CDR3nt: TGTGCCAGCAGCTCTCTGGGCCCCCACGATACGCAGTATTTT

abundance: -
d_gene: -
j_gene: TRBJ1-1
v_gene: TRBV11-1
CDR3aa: CASSSYTEAFF
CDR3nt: TGTGCCAGCAGCTCCTACACTGAAGCTTTCTTT

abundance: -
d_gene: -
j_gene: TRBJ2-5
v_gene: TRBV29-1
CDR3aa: CSVLRIETQYF
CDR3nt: TGCAGCGTTCTACGGATAGAGACCCAGTACTTC

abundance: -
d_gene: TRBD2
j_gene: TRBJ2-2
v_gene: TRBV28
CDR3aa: CASSFGAGGRTGELFF
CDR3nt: TGTGCCAGCAGTTTTGGAGCGGGGGGGCGGACCGGGGAGCTGTTTTTT

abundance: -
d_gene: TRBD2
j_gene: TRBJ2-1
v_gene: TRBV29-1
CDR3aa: CSLTGTRGDWQFF
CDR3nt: TGCAGCCTAACCGGGACTAGAGGTGATTGGCAGTTCTTC

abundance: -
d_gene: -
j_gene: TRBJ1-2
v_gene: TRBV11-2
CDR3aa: CASSSTVPGGYTF
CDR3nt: TGTGCCAGCAGCTCGACAGTCCCCGGGGGCTACACCTTC

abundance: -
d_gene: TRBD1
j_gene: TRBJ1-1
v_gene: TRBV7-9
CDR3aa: CASSPHRGTGNTEAFF
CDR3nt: TGTGCCAGCAGCCCGCACAGGGGTACAGGGAACACTGAAGCTTTCTTT

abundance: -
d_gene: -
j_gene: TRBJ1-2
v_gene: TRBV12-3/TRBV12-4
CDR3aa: CASSSSLGVGYTF
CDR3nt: TGTGCCAGCAGTTCCTCGTTGGGAGTGGGCTACACCTTC

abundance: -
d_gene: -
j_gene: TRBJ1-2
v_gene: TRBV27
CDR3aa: CASRAPPNYGYTF
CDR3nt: TGTGCCAGCAGGGCCCCCCCTAACTATGGCTACACCTTC